This T cell receptor beta chain was profiled in a study of graft-versus-host responses after intestinal transplantation. Germline CDR1 reads MNHEY; CDR2 reads SVGAGI. V dropped 2 bases and J dropped 3; count of bases not matched to a gene: 10. The CDR3 has 16 residues. About this clone: The antigen is undetermined.

Data came from immunoSEQ multiplex PCR; TCRdb stores just in-frame clones and leaves some out. The sample shows tens of thousands of clones, roughly 92% of them seen only once. This sequence was found in a human donor who received an intestinal transplant. The chain recombines TRBV6-5 with TRBJ2-7, with 7 bases fitting TRBD2. The sequenced sample was unstimulated CD4+ T cells sorted from spleen or lymph node cells, obtained before intestinal transplant. The CDR3 coding sequence is TGTGCCAGCAGTTACGGTAGTGGGACTATGAACTACGAGCAGTACTTC. This gives the protein CASSYGSGTMNYEQYF.